The rows below give T cell receptor beta chains drawn from one sample of a study of blood T cell repertoires in COVID-19. The protocol was immunoSEQ multiplex PCR, while the TCRdb copy is restricted to in-frame clones and leaves out a portion. The sample shows more than 80,000 clones, just under 80% of them seen only once. The sample consisted of peripheral blood. The receptors derive from a human donor in a cohort sampled during active COVID-19. Each CDR3 is given with its conserved first and last residue.

V gene | CDR3 length | CDR3 protein
TRBV7-9 | 15 | CASSRDSPSTDTQYF
TRBV6-5 | 14 | CASTLDLAKNIQYF
TRBV4-1 | 14 | CASSQTVTNQPQHF
TRBV19 | 15 | CASFRDGRMNTEAFF
TRBV30 | 11 | CAWSYPDTQYF
TRBV28 | 16 | CASSPSGRGLYNEQFF
TRBV4-1 | 17 | CASSQEYGTGYNSPLHF
TRBV3-1/TRBV3-2 | 14 | CASSQVTGGTEAFF
TRBV4-1 | 15 | CASSQAPPSTDTQYF
TRBV5-4 | 14 | CASSLDPTIFEQYF
TRBV5-1 | 17 | CASSLGLGVSGANVLTF
TRBV5-1 | 16 | CASSFPGLAGQETQYF
TRBV6-5 | 16 | CASSYWDRGHGTEAFF
TRBV28 | 16 | CASNRPGVTGGTEAFF
TRBV18 | 13 | CASLAGGTDTQYF
TRBV12-3/TRBV12-4 | 12 | CASSSHTDTQYF
TRBV28 | 16 | CASSLAASGGYYEQYF
TRBV7-3 | 14 | CASSLSSRGDTQYF
TRBV19 | 18 | CASSPHRSGKPNTGELFF
TRBV7-9 | 15 | CASSFPTGGQETQYF
TRBV11-2 | 14 | CASSSLAGYGEQYF
TRBV30 | 16 | CAWSASRTGGNSPLHF
TRBV15 | 15 | CATSRDRTGVDTQYF
TRBV5-1 | 15 | CASSLPGTEKETQYF
TRBV2 | 17 | CASRQRWTDVSGNTIYF
TRBV29-1 | 14 | CSVAGGASGNEQFF
TRBV5-8 | 15 | CASKPTASGSYEQYF
TRBV19 | 14 | CASSGDGNHYGYTF
TRBV27 | 14 | CASRQGASNQPQHF
TRBV13 | 15 | CASSSVDRGLGGYTF
TRBV18 | 15 | CASSFWDRGYNEQYF
TRBV19 | 12 | CASSPGHYEQYF
TRBV9 | 16 | CASSAYRGYLNTEAFF
TRBV5-1 | 17 | CASSFGGLAGTYRELFF
TRBV29-1 | 12 | CSVSRVGETQYF
TRBV28 | 16 | CASSSNKDRDDSPLHF
TRBV24-1 | 15 | CATSDSGGRTDTQYF
TRBV28 | 13 | CASSLTLENEQYF
TRBV7-9 | 15 | CASSRWTGASGELFF
TRBV5-8 | 17 | CASSPRGLAGGVREQYF
TRBV24-1 | 14 | CATSDPGLRGEQYF
TRBV5-1 | 14 | CASSSGRKADTQYF